This T cell receptor (beta chain) was obtained from a study of cytomegalovirus exposure and HLA in healthy donors. Turning to the study itself: Genotyping showed around four fifths of over 350 donors falling in the Caucasian-associated ancestry cluster.

Likely unrecorded immune exposures existed in these nominally healthy donors. The CDR3 length is 16 residues. V was clipped by 5 bases and J by 5 bases; unmatched bases: 11. Germline assignment: CDR1 LNHDA and CDR2 SQIVND (reference sequence). Amplification used 60 Vbeta primers and 13 Jbeta primers. Measured with immunoSEQ multiplex PCR; TCRdb has only the in-frame clones, and not every one. The table has fewer than 200,000 clones, roughly 80% seen once. Remarks on this clone: Its antigen is currently unknown.

Points from the study as a whole: A missense DCLRE1C variant was associated with V- and J-gene trimming of TCR beta chains in a later analysis, and an independent cohort replicated the association. Presence/absence analyses supposed approximately even sequencing depth among donors.

This chain joins TRBV19 and TRBJ1-5; 8 nucleotides align to TRBD1. The sequencing input was PBMCs. The sequence came from a woman between 50 and 59 years old in good health and CMV-seropositive. This chain's CDR3 is CASSVYRGESDQPQHF. The CDR3 DNA is TGTGCCAGTAGTGTGTACAGGGGGGAGTCGGATCAGCCCCAGCATTTT.